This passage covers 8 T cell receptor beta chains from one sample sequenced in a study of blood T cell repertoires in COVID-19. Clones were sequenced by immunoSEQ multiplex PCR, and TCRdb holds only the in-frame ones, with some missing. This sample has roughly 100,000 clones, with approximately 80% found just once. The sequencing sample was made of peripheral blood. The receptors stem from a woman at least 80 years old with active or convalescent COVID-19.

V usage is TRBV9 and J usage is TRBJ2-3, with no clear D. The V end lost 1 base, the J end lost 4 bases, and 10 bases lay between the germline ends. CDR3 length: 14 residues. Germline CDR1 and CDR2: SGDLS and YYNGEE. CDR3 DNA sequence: TGTGCCAGCAGCGTACAGAGTGCGGCAGATACGCAGTATTTT. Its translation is CASSVQSAADTQYF.

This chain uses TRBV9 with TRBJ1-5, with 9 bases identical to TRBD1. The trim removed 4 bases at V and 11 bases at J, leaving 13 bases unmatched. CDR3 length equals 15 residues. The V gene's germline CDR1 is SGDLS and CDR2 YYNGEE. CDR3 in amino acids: CASSLGQGPGWAQHF. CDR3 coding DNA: TGTGCCAGCAGCTTGGGACAGGGACCGGGTTGGGCCCAGCATTTT.

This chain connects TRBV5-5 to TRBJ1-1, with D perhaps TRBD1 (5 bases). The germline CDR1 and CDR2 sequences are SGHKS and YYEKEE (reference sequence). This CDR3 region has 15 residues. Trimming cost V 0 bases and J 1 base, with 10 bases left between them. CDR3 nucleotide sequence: TGTGCCAGCAGCTTGGGTCCAGGGCGGAACACTGAAGCTTTCTTT. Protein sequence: CASSLGPGRNTEAFF. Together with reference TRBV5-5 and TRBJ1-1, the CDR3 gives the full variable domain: DAGVTQSPTHLIKTRGQQVTLRCSPISGHKSVSWYQQVLGQGPQFIFQYYEKEERGRGNFPDRFSARQFPNYSSELNVNALLLGDSALYLCASSLGPGRNTEAFFGQGTRLTVV.

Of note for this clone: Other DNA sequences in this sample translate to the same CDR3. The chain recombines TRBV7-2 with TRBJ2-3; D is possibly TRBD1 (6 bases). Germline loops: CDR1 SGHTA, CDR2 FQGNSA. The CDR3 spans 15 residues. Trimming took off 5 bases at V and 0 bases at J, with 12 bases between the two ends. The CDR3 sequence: CASSPQGFSTDTQYF. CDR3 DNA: TGTGCCAGCAGCCCCCAGGGGTTTAGCACAGATACGCAGTATTTT. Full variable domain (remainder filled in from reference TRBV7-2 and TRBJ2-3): GAGVSQSPSNKVTEKGKDVELRCDPISGHTALYWYRQSLGQGLEFLIYFQGNSAPDKSGLPSDRFSAERTGGSVSTLTIQRTQQEDSAVYLCASSPQGFSTDTQYFGPGTRLTVL.

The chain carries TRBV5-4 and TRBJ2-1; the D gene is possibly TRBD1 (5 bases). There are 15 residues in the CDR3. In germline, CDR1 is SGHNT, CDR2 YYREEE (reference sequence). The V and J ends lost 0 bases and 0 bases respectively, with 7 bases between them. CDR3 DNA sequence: TGTGCCAGCAGCTTGGGACAGAGCTCCTACAATGAGCAGTTCTTC. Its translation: CASSLGQSSYNEQFF.

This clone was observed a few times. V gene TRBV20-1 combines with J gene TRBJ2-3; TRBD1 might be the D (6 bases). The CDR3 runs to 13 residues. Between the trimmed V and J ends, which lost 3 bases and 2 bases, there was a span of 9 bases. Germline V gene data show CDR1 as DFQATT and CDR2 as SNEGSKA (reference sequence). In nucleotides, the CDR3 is TGCAGTGCTAGTCGGGACACCACAGATACGCAGTATTTT. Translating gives CSASRDTTDTQYF.

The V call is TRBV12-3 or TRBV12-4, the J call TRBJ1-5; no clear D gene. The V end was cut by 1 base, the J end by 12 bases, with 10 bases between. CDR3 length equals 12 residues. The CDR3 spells CASSLGSLVQHF. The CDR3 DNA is TGTGCCAGCAGTTTAGGTAGTTTGGTCCAGCATTTT.

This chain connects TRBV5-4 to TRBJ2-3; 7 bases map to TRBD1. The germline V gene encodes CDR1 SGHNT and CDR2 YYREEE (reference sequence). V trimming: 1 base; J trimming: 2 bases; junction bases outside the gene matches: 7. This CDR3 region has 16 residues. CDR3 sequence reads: CASSLSGQGDTDTQYF. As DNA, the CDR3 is TGTGCCAGCAGCTTGTCCGGGCAGGGGGACACAGATACGCAGTATTTT.